A selection of T cell receptor beta chains follows, all from one sample in a study of glioma-infiltrating T cells. TCRdb called the multiplex PCR reads again in MiXCR, with one record for every CDR3 protein. The table lists about 200,000 distinct CDR3 sequences, 30% to 40% of them singletons. The sequencing sample was made of glioma tissue, nonneoplastic brain tissue, or PBMCs (not recorded which). Receptors were obtained from a human donor with low-grade glioma or glioblastoma, undergoing nonglioma brain surgery, or in good health (not recorded which). Each CDR3 is given with its conserved first and last residue. Some rows mark clone size as missing; the rest say once, few, many or name a class of expanded clone.

clone_size cdr3_length v_call cdr3_aa
. 17 TRBV7-2 CASSSAGPHFSYNEQFF
. 17 TRBV6-2/TRBV6-3 CASSYSPVSGAGYEQYF
many 14 TRBV27 CASKGGGSPYEQYF
many 16 TRBV28 CASSGGRTGYQETQYF
. 14 TRBV9 CASSVIAVDGEQYF
many 17 TRBV7-2 CASSSLGLAGGYNEQFF
many 13 TRBV7-6 CASSLFSAYEQYF
. 15 TRBV3-1 CASSLGLAASSEQYF
many 15 TRBV20-1 CSAREMAGGPPEQYF
. 15 TRBV19 CASSIGLAISYEQFF
many 18 TRBV4-2 CASSQDLIASGTTDTQYF
few 13 TRBV11-3 CASSFTDSREQFF
many 13 TRBV7-2 CASSLSSVQVWFF
. 14 TRBV29-1 CSVEPRRGDSPLHF
. 17 TRBV28 CASSFSLMGLRQETQYF
many 18 TRBV12-3/TRBV12-4 CASSLSPRGLLMNTEAFF
. 17 TRBV12-3/TRBV12-4 CASSFQGPSRGLYEQYF
. 16 TRBV6-2/TRBV6-3 CASSYSHRGGTDTQYF
many 14 TRBV10-3 CAITSSGTYNEQFF
few 17 TRBV4-1 CASSQRGGGAGTGELFF
many 14 TRBV2 CASSEGTGGQPQHF
many 16 TRBV6-2/TRBV6-3 CASSYSMRGQSYEQYF
many 16 TRBV11-2 CASSLDGQGIIGTQYF
many 12 TRBV29-1 CSVSRDEGGYTF
. 14 TRBV20-1 CSATGTALGNTIYF
. 17 TRBV28 CASSFPIAGDSYNEQFF
many 13 TRBV7-2 CASSLQENTEAFF
. 15 TRBV5-1 CASSLNWRGNYEQYF